Listed below are T cell receptor beta chains from one sample, sequenced in a study of graft-versus-host responses after intestinal transplantation. Some clones are missing from TCRdb's copy, which holds only in-frame ones; the method was immunoSEQ multiplex PCR. This sample yields approximately 97,000 clones, of which 91% are seen a single time; about 0.18% belongs to the top ten. No cognate antigen is known for these TCRs. This material consisted of unstimulated CD4+ T cells sorted from spleen or lymph node cells, taken before transplant. Receptors were obtained from a human donor who was the organ donor for an intestinal transplant. Each CDR3 is given with its conserved first and last residue. Fields, in order: V gene, J gene, CDR3 protein.

V gene: TRBV6-6; J gene: TRBJ1-3; CDR3 protein: CATRTGGSGNTIYF
V gene: TRBV7-9; J gene: TRBJ1-2; CDR3 protein: CASTEGQVPAIGYTF
V gene: TRBV27; J gene: TRBJ1-4; CDR3 protein: CASSSGVYEKLFF
V gene: TRBV4-1; J gene: TRBJ2-7; CDR3 protein: CASSQDNGNYEQYF
V gene: TRBV4-2; J gene: TRBJ1-5; CDR3 protein: CASSQSFNQPQHF
V gene: TRBV7-2; J gene: TRBJ1-1; CDR3 protein: CASSLGRNTEAFF
V gene: TRBV19; J gene: TRBJ1-1; CDR3 protein: CASRGRVYTEAFF
V gene: TRBV9; J gene: TRBJ2-7; CDR3 protein: CASSVELGHSYEQYF
V gene: TRBV4-3; J gene: TRBJ1-2; CDR3 protein: CASSQDGTGLYGYTF
V gene: TRBV6-5; J gene: NA; CDR3 protein: CASSFGTAYEQYF
V gene: TRBV6-6; J gene: TRBJ2-5; CDR3 protein: CASMDFQETQYF
V gene: TRBV7-2; J gene: TRBJ2-1; CDR3 protein: CASSLVVAGGYNEQFF
V gene: TRBV27; J gene: TRBJ2-1; CDR3 protein: CASSLVGPLSYNEQFF
V gene: TRBV28; J gene: TRBJ1-2; CDR3 protein: CASRKEGGGNYGYTF
V gene: TRBV29-1; J gene: TRBJ2-7; CDR3 protein: CSVSPTSGGPYEQYF
V gene: TRBV11-1; J gene: TRBJ1-1; CDR3 protein: CASRWRGSNTEAFF
V gene: TRBV21-1; J gene: TRBJ2-7; CDR3 protein: CASSTGVSSYEQYF
V gene: TRBV18; J gene: TRBJ2-7; CDR3 protein: CASSPAGGSYEQYF
V gene: TRBV4-1; J gene: TRBJ1-2; CDR3 protein: CASSQVRADYGYTF
V gene: TRBV5-4; J gene: TRBJ2-1; CDR3 protein: CASSPGLVVEQFF
V gene: TRBV7-9; J gene: TRBJ2-7; CDR3 protein: CASSSRDYEQYF
V gene: TRBV5-1; J gene: TRBJ1-6; CDR3 protein: CASSLQGYNSPLHF
V gene: TRBV6-1; J gene: TRBJ1-1; CDR3 protein: CASPRGGDTEAFF
V gene: TRBV28; J gene: TRBJ1-5; CDR3 protein: CASTRGTGGVQPQHF
V gene: TRBV2; J gene: TRBJ2-5; CDR3 protein: CASSGVAGGRSETQYF
V gene: TRBV30; J gene: TRBJ2-5; CDR3 protein: CAWSVQTGRGETQYF
V gene: TRBV10-3; J gene: TRBJ2-1; CDR3 protein: CAISALQGTSYNEQFF
V gene: TRBV27; J gene: TRBJ2-5; CDR3 protein: CASSSFKPRGRETQYF
V gene: TRBV30; J gene: NA; CDR3 protein: CAWSVGDRTYEQYF
V gene: TRBV4-2; J gene: TRBJ2-5; CDR3 protein: CASSQVGSGGLETQYF
V gene: TRBV7-9; J gene: TRBJ2-7; CDR3 protein: CASSRRQGGYEQYF
V gene: TRBV5-4; J gene: TRBJ2-7; CDR3 protein: CASSSRQMSSYEQYF
V gene: TRBV7-3; J gene: TRBJ2-3; CDR3 protein: CASSLFSSRSDTQYF
V gene: TRBV6-6; J gene: TRBJ1-6; CDR3 protein: CASSPQGAGNSPLHF
V gene: TRBV5-1; J gene: TRBJ1-5; CDR3 protein: CASSPGTGLNQPQHF
V gene: TRBV6-5; J gene: TRBJ2-3; CDR3 protein: CASSYLRGNTDTQYF
V gene: TRBV7-2; J gene: TRBJ1-3; CDR3 protein: CASSSQGAPGNTIYF